This T cell receptor (beta chain) was recovered during a study of shared clonotypes between healthy human individuals. The CDR3 spans 16 residues. Trimming removed 4 bases from V and 5 bases from J; junction bases left unmatched: 11. Germline V gene data show CDR1 as SGHRS and CDR2 as YFSETQ. Data came from immunoSEQ multiplex PCR; TCRdb stores just in-frame clones and leaves some out. The repertoire has about 380,000 clones, 96% of them found once; the top ten carry about 0.34%. The chain has TRBV5-1 and TRBJ2-5, with TRBD1 matching 10 bases. The TCR was taken from a man under 40 in good health. Sequenced input: memory CD8+ T cells sorted from blood. The sample's subset: CD45RO+ cells pooled with CCR7-negative TemRA cells. Written as DNA, the CDR3 is TGCGCCAGCAGCCTCCGTGGACAGGGGGTGTCGGAGACCCAGTACTTC. Protein: CASSLRGQGVSETQYF.